The clone carrying this T cell receptor beta chain was observed a handful of times. Its antigen is not known. This sample is part of a study of post-analysis software for immune sequencing data. Background on the study: Multiple sclerosis in the patients followed relapsing-remitting, secondary progressive and progressive-relapsing courses. Study observations and caveats: Elevated frequency relative to controls characterized several TRBV segments in patients, TRBV5-6, TRBV5-1 and TRBV20-1 among them.

The CDR3 extends over 15 amino acids. V was cut by 4 bases and J by 2 bases, with 14 bases left in between. Germline V CDR1 and CDR2: MDHEN, SYDVKM. Unique molecular identifiers tagged the TCR beta cDNA libraries. Between roughly 1 and 10 million T cells gave rise to a few hundred thousand cDNA molecules. MiXCR was run by TCRdb on the PCR reads, yielding one entry per CDR3 protein. The top ten hold around 10% of the sample, which has fewer than 600,000 distinct CDR3 sequences, roughly 45% seen once. The sequencing input was blood. The receptor was derived from a girl aged 5-17 years with multiple sclerosis. The chain links TRBV28 to TRBJ2-5; D ambiguous. The CDR3 DNA sequence: TGTGCCAGCAGTTCGTACAGTATTTTACAAGAGACCCAGTACTTC. This encodes CASSSYSILQETQYF. The variable domain in full, with the rest retrieved from reference TRBV28 and TRBJ2-5, is DVKVTQSSRYLVKRTGEKVFLECVQDMDHENMFWYRQDPGLGLRLIYFSYDVKMKEKGDIPEGYSVSREKKERFSLILESASTNQTSMYLCASSSYSILQETQYFGPGTRLLVL.